The TCR beta chain under discussion was sequenced for a study of T cells in Graves' hyperthyroidism and ophthalmopathy. Only a few counts were recorded for this clonotype. What it binds is not known. Diagnoses used clinical symptoms, serum thyroxine and TRAb, thyroid ultrasound and orbital computed tomography. Study-wide points: Ophthalmopathy was separated from stable hyperthyroidism by a 13 V-J model.

The TCR beta CDR3 regions underwent amplification using RNA transcripts as the source. Carried out on the TCR CDR3, a first-round RT-PCR used the HTBI primer set. MiXCR, applied by TCRdb to the multiplex PCR reads, yields one record per CDR3 protein. The data hold almost 500,000 distinct CDR3 sequences, with 20% to 25% observed a single time. Germline-derived CDR1 and CDR2 are LNHDA and SQIVND (reference sequence). V was clipped by 6 bases and J by 3 bases, with 15 bases between them. The CDR3 is 14 residues long. The TCR comes from an older woman with Graves' ophthalmopathy. Specimen: blood. The rearrangement uses TRBV19 and TRBJ2-7; D might be TRBD2 (6 bases). CDR3 in DNA: TGTGCCAGTAGCCTGACCGGGAGAATCTACGAGCAGTACTTC. This encodes CASSLTGRIYEQYF. The whole variable domain, filled in from reference TRBV19 and TRBJ2-7, reads DGGITQSPKYLFRKEGQNVTLSCEQNLNHDAMYWYRQDPGQGLRLIYYSQIVNDFQKGDIAEGYSVSREKKESFPLTVTSAQKNPTAFYLCASSLTGRIYEQYFGPGTRLTVT.